This entry features one T cell receptor beta chain sequence. The TCRbeta library incorporated unique molecular identifiers. MiXCR, applied by TCRdb to the PCR reads, yields one record per CDR3 protein. The data contain a few hundred thousand distinct CDR3 sequences, about a sixth of them singletons. This sample was included in a study of T-cell reconstitution after alpha-beta-depleted transplantation in children. The CDR3 is 12 amino acids. Germline assignment: CDR1 SEHNR and CDR2 FQNEAQ (reference sequence). The V and J ends lost 5 bases and 15 bases, in that order; junction bases with no gene match: 11.

The chain joins TRBV7-9 to TRBJ2-3, with 7 positions matching TRBD1. The sequence derives from a human donor who donated a stem cell graft to a child with acute lymphoblastic leukemia. The sample was PBMCs from the stem cell graft donor, taken from the stem cell graft. The CDR3 nucleotides read TGTGCCAGCAGCCGAGGGGGCTCTAAGGAATATTTT. Its translation: CASSRGGSKEYF. Filled out from reference TRBV7-9 and TRBJ2-3, the complete variable domain reads DTGVSQNPRHKITKRGQNVTFRCDPISEHNRLYWYRQTLGQGPEFLTYFQNEAQLEKSRLLSDRFSAERPKGSFSTLEIQRTEQGDSAMYLCASSRGGSKEYFGPGTRLTVL.